This T cell receptor beta chain emerged from a study of PD-L1 blockade in urothelial cancer. Across the whole study: Patients had received 0 to 3 prior chemotherapy regimens. Once treatment had started, blood was analyzed at 3 weeks (second dose) and again at 6 weeks.

This clone showed up just a few times. Its antigen remains unidentified. Measured with immunoSEQ multiplex PCR; TCRdb has only the in-frame clones, and not every one. Counted here are roughly 130,000 clones, roughly 80% occurring once; the ten biggest clones make up 3% to 4%. The V gene's germline CDR1 is KGHSH and CDR2 LQKENI. V lost 0 bases, J lost 2 bases, and 10 bases stayed unmatched. This CDR3 is built from 17 residues. Regarding time point: pretreatment peripheral blood. Patients had urothelial carcinoma that was locally advanced or metastatic. General study points: A below-median TCR clonality in blood before treatment predicted better survival.

The starting material was PBMCs, obtained around atezolizumab (anti-PD-L1) treatment. This clonotype originated in a man in his forties or fifties with urothelial cancer. The chain has TRBV18 and TRBJ2-7, with 7 positions matching TRBD1. The CDR3, as DNA: TGTGCCAGCTCACCACCGCGAGGACAGGCGGCTACCTACGAGCAGTACTTC. This gives the protein CASSPPRGQAATYEQYF.